This T cell receptor beta chain was found in a study of T-cell reconstitution after alpha-beta-depleted transplantation in children. A TCRbeta library incorporating unique molecular identifiers was prepared. TCRdb called the PCR reads again in MiXCR, with one record for every CDR3 protein. This sample has about 3,000 distinct CDR3 sequences; about 30% occur once, and the top ten carry less than 70%. Study-wide results and caveats: Several hundred graft clones that had expanded were reportedly the source of alpha-beta T cells about two months after transplant.

CDR1 is MNHEY and CDR2 is SVGAGI in the germline V gene. Trimming removed 2 bases at V and 0 bases at J, with 16 bases between. The length of the CDR3 is 17 residues. This clonotype was counted ten times or more. Its specificity is not known. Source: PBMCs, mostly from graft donor cells, taken 60 days after TCRalphabeta/CD19-depleted stem cell transplant. The rearrangement links TRBV6-5 to TRBJ1-1; D is perhaps TRBD1 (6 bases). The sequence was obtained from a male patient between 2 and 15 years old who had a stem cell transplant for acute myeloid leukemia, so the T cells may come from the graft donor. CDR3 coding DNA: TGTGCCAGCAGTTACCGCAGGGGCAGTGACATGAACACTGAAGCTTTCTTT. It codes for CASSYRRGSDMNTEAFF.